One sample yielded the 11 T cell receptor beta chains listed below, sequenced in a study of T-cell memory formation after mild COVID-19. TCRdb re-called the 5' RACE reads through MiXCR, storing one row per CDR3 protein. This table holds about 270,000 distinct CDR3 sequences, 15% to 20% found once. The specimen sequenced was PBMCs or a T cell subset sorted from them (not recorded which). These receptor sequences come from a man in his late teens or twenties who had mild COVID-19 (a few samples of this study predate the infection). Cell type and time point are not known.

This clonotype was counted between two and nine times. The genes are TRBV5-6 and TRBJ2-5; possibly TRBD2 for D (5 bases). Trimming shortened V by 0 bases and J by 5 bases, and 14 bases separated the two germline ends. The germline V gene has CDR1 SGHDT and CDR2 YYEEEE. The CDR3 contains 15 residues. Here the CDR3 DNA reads TGTGCCAGCAGCTTGGGGCTAGCCAGTTGGGAGACCCAGTACTTC. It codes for CASSLGLASWETQYF.

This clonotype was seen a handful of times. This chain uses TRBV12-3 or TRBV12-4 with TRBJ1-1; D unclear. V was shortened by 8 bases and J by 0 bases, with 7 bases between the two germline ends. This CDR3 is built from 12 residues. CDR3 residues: CASGRLNTEAFF. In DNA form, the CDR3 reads TGTGCCAGCGGGCGCCTGAACACTGAAGCTTTCTTT.

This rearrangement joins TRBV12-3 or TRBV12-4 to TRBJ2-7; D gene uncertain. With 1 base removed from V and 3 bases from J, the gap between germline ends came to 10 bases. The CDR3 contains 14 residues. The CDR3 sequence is CASSLGGPGYEQYV. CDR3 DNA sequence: TGTGCCAGCAGTTTAGGGGGTCCCGGCTACGAGCAGTACGTC.

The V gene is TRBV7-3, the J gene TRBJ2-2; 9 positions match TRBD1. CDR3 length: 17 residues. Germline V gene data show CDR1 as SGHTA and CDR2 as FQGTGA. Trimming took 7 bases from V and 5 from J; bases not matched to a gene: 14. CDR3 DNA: TGTGCCAGCAACTATGGCCCGGGGACAGGGCGGACCGGGGAGCTGTTTTTT. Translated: CASNYGPGTGRTGELFF.

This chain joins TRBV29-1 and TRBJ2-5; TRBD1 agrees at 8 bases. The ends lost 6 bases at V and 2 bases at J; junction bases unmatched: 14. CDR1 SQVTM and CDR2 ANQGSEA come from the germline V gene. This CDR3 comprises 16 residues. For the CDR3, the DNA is TGCAGCGTCGTTAGCCCCCGTCAGGGGGCTCAAGAGACCCAGTACTTC. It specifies CSVVSPRQGAQETQYF.

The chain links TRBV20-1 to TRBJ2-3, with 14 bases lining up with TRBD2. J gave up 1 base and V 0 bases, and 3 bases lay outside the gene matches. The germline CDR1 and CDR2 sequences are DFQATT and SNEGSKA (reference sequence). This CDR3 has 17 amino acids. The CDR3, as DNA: TGCAGTGCTAGAGACCCGGGACTAGCGGGGGGCACAGATACGCAGTATTTT. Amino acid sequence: CSARDPGLAGGTDTQYF.

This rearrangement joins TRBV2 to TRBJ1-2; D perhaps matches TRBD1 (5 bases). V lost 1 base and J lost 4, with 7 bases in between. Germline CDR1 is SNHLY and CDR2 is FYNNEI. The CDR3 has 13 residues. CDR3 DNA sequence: TGTGCCAGCAGTGAAGGACAGTTCTATGGCTACACCTTC. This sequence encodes CASSEGQFYGYTF.

The CDR3 sequence is CASRPRDRGQRGETQYF. DNA of the CDR3: TGTGCCAGCAGGCCCCGGGACAGGGGGCAGAGGGGTGAGACCCAGTACTTC. The rearrangement links TRBV6-2 or TRBV6-3 to TRBJ2-5; 12 bases are shared with TRBD1. This CDR3 has 17 residues. Germline loops: CDR1 MNHEY, CDR2 SVGEGT. The V segment lost 6 bases and the J segment 5 bases; nucleotides outside the gene matches: 13.

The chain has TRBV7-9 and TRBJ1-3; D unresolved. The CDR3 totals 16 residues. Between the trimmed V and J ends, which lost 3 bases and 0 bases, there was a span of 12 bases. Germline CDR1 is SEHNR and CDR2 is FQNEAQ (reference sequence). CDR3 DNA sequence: TGTGCCAGCAGCTTTGCCTGGGAGAGCTCTGGAAACACCATATATTTT. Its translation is CASSFAWESSGNTIYF.

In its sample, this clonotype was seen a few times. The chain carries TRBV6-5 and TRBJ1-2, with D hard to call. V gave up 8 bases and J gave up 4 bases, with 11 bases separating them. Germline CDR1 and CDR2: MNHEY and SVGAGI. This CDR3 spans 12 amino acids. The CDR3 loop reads CASGRLGYGYTF. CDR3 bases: TGTGCCAGCGGACGGCTTGGCTATGGCTACACCTTC.

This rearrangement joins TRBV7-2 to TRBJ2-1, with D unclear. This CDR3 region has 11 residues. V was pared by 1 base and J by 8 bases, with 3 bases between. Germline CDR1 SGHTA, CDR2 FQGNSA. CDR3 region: CASSLVHEQFF. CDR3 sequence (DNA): TGTGCCAGCAGCTTAGTCCATGAGCAGTTCTTC.